This T cell receptor beta chain was observed in a study of cytomegalovirus exposure and HLA in healthy donors. General study points: In vitro assays verified that three CMV-associated chains recognized CMV antigens specifically. For cytomegalovirus status, the classifier reportedly gave diagnoses with high specificity and sensitivity.

The CDR3 covers 15 residues. In germline, CDR1 is MDHEN, CDR2 SYDVKM. With V trimmed by 6 bases and J by 4 bases, 8 bases remained unmatched. Primers included in the PCR were 60 Vbeta and 13 Jbeta primers. Only in-frame clones appear in the TCRdb table, and some are missing; sequencing was by immunoSEQ multiplex PCR. The sample has roughly 130,000 clones, around 80% seen once; the top ten hold 1.5% to 2%. About this clone itself: Its antigen is not identified.

The sample was PBMCs. The chain has TRBV28 and TRBJ1-5; 8 positions agree with TRBD1. The clonotype was recovered from a man aged 40-50 years in good health and CMV-seronegative. CDR3 residues: CASSPGQGSNQPQHF. The CDR3 DNA sequence: TGTGCCAGCAGCCCCGGACAGGGAAGTAATCAGCCCCAGCATTTT.